A single sample gave rise to the 20 T cell receptor beta chains below, sequenced in a study of monozygotic twins with inflammatory bowel disease (dated by TCRdb to the late 2010s). Libraries were prepared through 5' RACE. The instrument given in TCRdb is Illumina HiSeq 2500. Based on TCRdb reprocessing of the reads, there is one entry per CDR3 protein sequence, and DNA is missing. The data table for this sample lists roughly 100,000 distinct CDR3 sequences. Of the sample, approximately 2% is held by the ten largest clones. The sample consisted of blood. These receptors were collected from a human donor with ulcerative colitis or Crohn's disease, or a healthy co-twin of an affected twin (not recorded which).

V usage is TRBV7-2 and J usage is TRBJ1-1; TCRdb names TRBD1, which stays unverified in the absence of DNA. CDR1 and CDR2 from the germline V gene are SGHTA and FQGNSA. This CDR3 spans 17 amino acids. The CDR3 here is CASSLARMDSPNTEAFF.

The gene calls are TRBV20-1 and TRBJ2-7; TCRdb indicates TRBD2, and absent DNA this call remains unverified. The germline gives CDR1 DFQATT, CDR2 SNEGSKA (reference sequence). The CDR3 consists of 14 residues. The CDR3: CSARGVAGGLEQYF.

The V and J genes are TRBV12-3 or TRBV12-4 and TRBJ1-1; checking the TCRdb D call of TRBD1 is not possible without DNA. There are 15 residues in the CDR3. The CDR3: CASSLRGKRQPEAFF.

V usage is TRBV10-3 and J usage is TRBJ2-3; TCRdb reports TRBD2, a call that lacks DNA to check it against. The CDR3 consists of 18 residues. Germline V gene data show CDR1 as ENHRY and CDR2 as SYGVKD. The chain's CDR3 is CAISARLAGAQGADTQYF.

The chain combines TRBV20-1 with TRBJ2-5; no DNA is available, so the TRBD1 call from TCRdb remains unchecked. Germline CDR1 reads DFQATT; CDR2 reads SNEGSKA (reference sequence). The CDR3 extends over 13 amino acids. CDR3 protein: CSARQGGQETQYF.

The V call is TRBV7-2, the J call TRBJ2-5. The CDR3 is 13 residues long. CDR1 and CDR2 (germline): SGHTA, FQGNSA. The CDR3 spells CASSSTLAETQYF.

This chain links TRBV20-1 with TRBJ2-2; the TRBD2 assignment by TCRdb is unverifiable without DNA. The CDR3 runs 16 residues. Germline V gene sequence: CDR1 DFQATT, CDR2 SNEGSKA (reference sequence). The CDR3 sequence is CSAERIKTRPAGELFF.

The chain combines TRBV29-1 with TRBJ1-1; TCRdb indicates TRBD1, and absent DNA this call remains unverified. The germline V gene has CDR1 SQVTM and CDR2 ANQGSEA. The CDR3 is 12 residues long. CDR3 protein: CSVEGTGVTSFF. Looking up the rest from reference TRBV29-1 and TRBJ1-1 gives the full variable domain: SAVISQKPSRDICQRGTSLTIQCQVDSQVTMMFWYRQQPGQSLTLIATANQGSEATYESGFVIDKFPISRPNLTFSTLTVSNMSPEDSSIYLCSVEGTGVTSFFGQGTRLTVV.

The chain joins TRBV5-1 to TRBJ2-3; TCRdb names TRBD2, which stays unverified in the absence of DNA. In germline, CDR1 is SGHRS, CDR2 YFSETQ. CDR3 size: 19 residues. The CDR3 reads CASSPTVAGGPGRTDTQYF.

The V gene is TRBV7-2, the J gene TRBJ2-3. This CDR3 spans 14 amino acids. Per germline, CDR1 SGHTA and CDR2 FQGNSA. CDR3 loop: CASRQRFETDTQYF.

The chain uses TRBV7-2 and TRBJ1-5; the D gene TCRdb calls, TRBD1, cannot be checked with no DNA. Germline-derived CDR1 and CDR2 are SGHTA and FQGNSA. This CDR3 region has 16 residues. The CDR3 region is CASSFSGTGLPQPQHF.

J is TRBJ2-1 and V is TRBV20-1. This CDR3 contains 13 residues. Looked up from germline, CDR1 is DFQATT and CDR2 is SNEGSKA (reference sequence). The CDR3 loop is CSARRGSYNEQFF.

The CDR3 sequence: CASGSQMTGRGNQPQHF. The chain employs TRBV12-5 and TRBJ1-5; TCRdb lists TRBD1, though no DNA is available to test this call. This CDR3 is built from 17 residues. Per germline, CDR1 LGHNT and CDR2 FRNRAP.

CDR3: CATSVRTGGKSDTQYF. The rearrangement uses TRBV24-1 and TRBJ2-3; there is no DNA to check the TCRdb D call of TRBD1. Germline lookup yields CDR1 KGHDR and CDR2 SFDVKD. The CDR3 is made up of 16 amino acids.

The V call is TRBV4-3, the J call TRBJ2-3; TCRdb's D gene call, TRBD1, goes unchecked for lack of DNA. The germline V gene has CDR1 LGHNA and CDR2 YSLEER. This CDR3 spans 15 amino acids. The chain's CDR3 is CASSQGGGMADTQYF.

The chain combines TRBV30 with TRBJ1-6; the D call of TRBD1 rests on TCRdb alone, since no DNA is present to check it. The CDR3 has 13 amino acids. The germline gives CDR1 GTSNPN, CDR2 SVGIG (reference sequence). CDR3 sequence reads: CAWSGQTNSPLHF. Combining the CDR3 with reference TRBV30 and TRBJ1-6 gives the whole variable domain SQTIHQWPATLVQPVGSPLSLECTVEGTSNPNLYWYRQAAGRGLQLLFYSVGIGQISSEVPQNLSASRPQDRQFILSSKKLLLSDSGFYLCAWSGQTNSPLHFGNGTRLTVT.

V gene TRBV7-8 combines with J gene TRBJ2-1; with no DNA, the TCRdb D assignment of TRBD1 cannot be verified. CDR1 is SGHVS, CDR2 FQNEAQ, per germline. There are 15 residues in the CDR3. The CDR3 spells CASSLRLPGSGGGFF.

The genes are TRBV7-8 and TRBJ2-7; TCRdb selects TRBD2, and the lack of DNA leaves this call unchecked. The CDR3 has 15 residues. Looked up from germline, CDR1 is SGHVS and CDR2 is FQNEAQ. CDR3 sequence reads: CASSLGLAEISQQYF.

The chain has TRBV5-1 and TRBJ2-7; the TCRdb D gene call, TRBD1, has no DNA to confirm it. Germline V gene data show CDR1 as SGHRS and CDR2 as YFSETQ. The CDR3 is 13 residues long. This CDR3 is CASSPGGWYEQYF.

The chain employs TRBV19 and TRBJ1-1. The CDR3 is made up of 13 amino acids. The germline gives CDR1 LNHDA, CDR2 SQIVND (reference sequence). CDR3: CASSMGGNTEAFF. The full variable domain, rest sourced from reference TRBV19 and TRBJ1-1, is DGGITQSPKYLFRKEGQNVTLSCEQNLNHDAMYWYRQDPGQGLRLIYYSQIVNDFQKGDIAEGYSVSREKKESFPLTVTSAQKNPTAFYLCASSMGGNTEAFFGQGTRLTVV.